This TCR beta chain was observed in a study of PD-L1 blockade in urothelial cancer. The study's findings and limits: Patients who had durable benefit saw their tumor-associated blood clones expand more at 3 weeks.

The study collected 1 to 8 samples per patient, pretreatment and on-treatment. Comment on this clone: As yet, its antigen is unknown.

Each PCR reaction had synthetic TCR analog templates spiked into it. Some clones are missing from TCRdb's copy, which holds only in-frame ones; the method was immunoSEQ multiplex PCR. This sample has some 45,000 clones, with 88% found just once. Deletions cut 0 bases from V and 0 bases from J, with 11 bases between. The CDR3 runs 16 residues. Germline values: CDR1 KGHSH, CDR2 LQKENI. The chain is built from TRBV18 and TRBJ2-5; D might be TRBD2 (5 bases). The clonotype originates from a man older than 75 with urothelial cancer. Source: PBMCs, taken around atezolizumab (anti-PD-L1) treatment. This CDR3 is CASSPPARRDQETQYF. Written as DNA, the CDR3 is TGTGCCAGCTCACCACCGGCCCGGCGGGACCAAGAGACCCAGTACTTC. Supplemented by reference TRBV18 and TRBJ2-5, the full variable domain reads NAGVMQNPRHLVRRRGQEARLRCSPMKGHSHVYWYRQLPEEGLKFMVYLQKENIIDESGMPKERFSAEFPKEGPSILRIQQVVRGDSAAYFCASSPPARRDQETQYFGPGTRLLVL.